This T cell receptor beta chain is drawn from a study of blood T cell repertoires in COVID-19. The wider study: Samples representing acute and convalescent COVID-19 were sourced from the United States, Italy and Spain. Sample material is recorded as cDNA or gDNA derived from T cells, B-cell-depleted T cells, or PBMCs.

Original data processing: Nucleated cell number was recorded as an estimate derived from reference gene primer amplification. Method: immunoSEQ multiplex PCR; TCRdb's copy keeps in-frame clones and lacks some. That table furnishes V, J and clone size, whereas the DNA furnished D and trimming. Seen here are 150,000 to 200,000 clones, approximately 95% observed once, and the top ten hold approximately 4.6%. Sequencing was carried out using peripheral blood. This receptor was identified in a woman aged 45 to 65 with acute or convalescent COVID-19.

The CDR3 DNA reads as TGTGCCAGCAGTCCCGCAGGGGCCGCCTACGAGCAGTACTTC. It translates to CASSPAGAAYEQYF. This rearrangement joins TRBV6-5 to TRBJ2-7, with D tentatively TRBD1 (6 bases). Germline CDR1 and CDR2: MNHEY and SVGAGI. V lost 5 bases to trimming and J lost 2 bases, with 13 bases between them. There are 14 residues in the CDR3.